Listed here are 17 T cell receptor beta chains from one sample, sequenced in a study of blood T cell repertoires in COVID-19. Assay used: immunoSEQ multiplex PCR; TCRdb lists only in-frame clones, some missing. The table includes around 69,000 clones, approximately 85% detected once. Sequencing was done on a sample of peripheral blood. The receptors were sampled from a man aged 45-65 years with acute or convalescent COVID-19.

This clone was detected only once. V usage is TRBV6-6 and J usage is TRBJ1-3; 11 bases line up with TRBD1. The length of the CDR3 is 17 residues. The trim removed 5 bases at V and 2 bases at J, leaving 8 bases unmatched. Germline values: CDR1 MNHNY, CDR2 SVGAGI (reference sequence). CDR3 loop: CASSRSGQGAAGNTIYF. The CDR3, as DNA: TGTGCCAGCAGTCGTTCCGGACAGGGGGCGGCTGGAAACACCATATATTTT.

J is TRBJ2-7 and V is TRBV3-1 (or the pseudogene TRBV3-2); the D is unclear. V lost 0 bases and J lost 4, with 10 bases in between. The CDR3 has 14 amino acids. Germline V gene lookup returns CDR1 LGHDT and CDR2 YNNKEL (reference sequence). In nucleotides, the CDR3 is TGTGCCAGCAGCCAAGATGGCCAGTCTTACGAGCAGTACTTC. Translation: CASSQDGQSYEQYF.

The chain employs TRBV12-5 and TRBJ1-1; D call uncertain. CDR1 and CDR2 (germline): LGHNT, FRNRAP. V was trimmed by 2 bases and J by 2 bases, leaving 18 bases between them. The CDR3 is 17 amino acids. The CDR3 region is CASGLMRSLSFNTEAFF. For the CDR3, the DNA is TGTGCTAGTGGTTTGATGCGTTCTCTGTCATTTAACACTGAAGCTTTCTTT.

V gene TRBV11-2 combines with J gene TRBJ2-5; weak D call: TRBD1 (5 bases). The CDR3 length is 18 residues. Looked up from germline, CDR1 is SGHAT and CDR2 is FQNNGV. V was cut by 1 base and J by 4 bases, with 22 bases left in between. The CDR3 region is CASSLVAPGPGIRETQYF. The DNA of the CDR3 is TGTGCCAGCAGCTTAGTGGCCCCTGGGCCAGGGATACGAGAGACCCAGTACTTC.

The CDR3 DNA is TGTGCCAGCAGCTTAGGGCCCGGGACAGGGGAAGATGGCTACACCTTC. Translating it yields CASSLGPGTGEDGYTF. The J gene is TRBJ1-2, the V gene TRBV7-6; 10 bases are a match to TRBD1. V shed 1 base and J 6 bases; nucleotides not matched to a gene: 8. The CDR3 runs 16 residues. Germline V gene sequence: CDR1 SGHVS, CDR2 FNYEAQ. Looking up the rest from reference TRBV7-6 and TRBJ1-2 gives the full variable domain: GAGVSQSPRYKVTKRGQDVALRCDPISGHVSLYWYRQALGQGPEFLTYFNYEAQQDKSGLPNDRFSAERPEGSISTLTIQRTEQRDSAMYRCASSLGPGTGEDGYTFGSGTRLTVV.

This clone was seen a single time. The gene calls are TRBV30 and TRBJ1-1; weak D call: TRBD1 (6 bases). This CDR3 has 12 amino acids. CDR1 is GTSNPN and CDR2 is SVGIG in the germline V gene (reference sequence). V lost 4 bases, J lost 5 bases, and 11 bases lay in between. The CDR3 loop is CAWKGEGTEAFF. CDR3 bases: TGTGCCTGGAAGGGGGAAGGGACTGAAGCTTTCTTT.

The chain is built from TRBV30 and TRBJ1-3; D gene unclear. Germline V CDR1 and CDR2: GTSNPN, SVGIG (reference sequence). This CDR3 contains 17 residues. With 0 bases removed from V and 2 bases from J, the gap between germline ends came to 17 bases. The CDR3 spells CAWSVRRVTTAGNTIYF. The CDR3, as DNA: TGTGCCTGGAGTGTACGGAGGGTAACGACGGCTGGAAACACCATATATTTT.

DNA for the CDR3: TGTGCCAGTAGTCCCGGACAGGGGGTAGCGGAAAAACTGTTTTTT. Translation gives CASSPGQGVAEKLFF. The chain employs TRBV19 and TRBJ1-4, with 10 bases matching TRBD1. The CDR3 totals 15 residues. CDR1 is LNHDA and CDR2 is SQIVND in the germline V gene (reference sequence). The junction had 8 bases not matched to a gene; V was cut back by 5 bases and J by 8 bases.

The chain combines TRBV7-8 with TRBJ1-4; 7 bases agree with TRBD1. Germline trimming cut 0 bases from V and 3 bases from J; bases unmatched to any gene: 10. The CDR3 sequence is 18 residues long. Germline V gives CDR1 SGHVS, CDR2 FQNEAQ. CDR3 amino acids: CASSLAPTGLMANEKLFF. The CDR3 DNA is TGTGCCAGCAGCTTAGCCCCGACAGGGCTAATGGCTAATGAAAAACTGTTTTTT.

CDR3 loop: CASTPGLAPQETQYF. In DNA form, the CDR3 reads TGTGCCTCCACACCGGGGCTAGCGCCGCAAGAGACCCAGTACTTC. The chain recombines TRBV6-6 with TRBJ2-5; TRBD2 might be the D (6 bases). Germline CDR1 and CDR2: MNHNY and SVGAGI (reference sequence). Trimming stripped 11 bases from V and 2 bases from J, with 21 bases between. This CDR3 has 15 amino acids.

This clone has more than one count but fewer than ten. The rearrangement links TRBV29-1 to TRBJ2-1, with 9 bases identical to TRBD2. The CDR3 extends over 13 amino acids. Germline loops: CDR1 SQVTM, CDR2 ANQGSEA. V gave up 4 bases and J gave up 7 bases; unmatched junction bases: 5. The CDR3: CSVVAGGLNEQFF. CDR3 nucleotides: TGCAGCGTTGTGGCGGGGGGGCTGAATGAGCAGTTCTTC.

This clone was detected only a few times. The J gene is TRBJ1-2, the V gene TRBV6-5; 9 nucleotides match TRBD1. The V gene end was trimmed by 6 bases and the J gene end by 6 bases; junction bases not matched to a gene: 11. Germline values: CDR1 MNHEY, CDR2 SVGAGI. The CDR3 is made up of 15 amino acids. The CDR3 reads CASRYRTGGIDGYTF. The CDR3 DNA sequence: TGTGCCAGCAGATACAGAACAGGGGGCATTGATGGCTACACCTTC.

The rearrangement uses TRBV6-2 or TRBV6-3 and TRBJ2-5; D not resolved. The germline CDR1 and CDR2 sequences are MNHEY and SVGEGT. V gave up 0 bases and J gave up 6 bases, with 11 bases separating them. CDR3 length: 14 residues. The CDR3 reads CASSYSQIVKTQYF. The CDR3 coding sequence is TGTGCCAGCAGTTACTCGCAGATCGTGAAGACCCAGTACTTC.

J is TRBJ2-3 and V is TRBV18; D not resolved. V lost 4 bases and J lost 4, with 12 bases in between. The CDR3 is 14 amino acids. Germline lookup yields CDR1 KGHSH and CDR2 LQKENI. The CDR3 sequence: CASSRSGDADTQYF. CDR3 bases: TGTGCCAGCTCACGGTCCGGTGATGCAGATACGCAGTATTTT.

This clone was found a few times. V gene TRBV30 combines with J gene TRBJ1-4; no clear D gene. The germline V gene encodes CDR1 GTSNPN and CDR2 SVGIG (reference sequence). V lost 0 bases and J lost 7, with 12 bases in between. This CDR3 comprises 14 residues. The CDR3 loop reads CAWSVSLTSEKLFF. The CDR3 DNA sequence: TGTGCCTGGAGTGTGAGCCTAACCTCTGAAAAACTGTTTTTT.

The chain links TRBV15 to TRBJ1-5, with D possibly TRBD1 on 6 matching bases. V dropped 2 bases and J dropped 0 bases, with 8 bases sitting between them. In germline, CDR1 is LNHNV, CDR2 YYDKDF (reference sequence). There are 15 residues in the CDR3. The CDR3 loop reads CATSRYRDSNQPQHF. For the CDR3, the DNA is TGTGCCACCAGCAGATACAGGGATAGCAATCAGCCCCAGCATTTT.

CDR3 in amino acids: CASSPGTGSEQYV. The CDR3 DNA follows: TGTGCCAGCTCACCAGGGACAGGGAGTGAGCAGTACGTC. The chain has TRBV18 and TRBJ2-7, with 9 bases that match TRBD1. Germline V gives CDR1 KGHSH, CDR2 LQKENI. This CDR3 contains 13 residues. V lost 2 bases, J lost 7 bases, and 3 bases stayed unmatched.